Only a few counts were recorded for the clone carrying this T cell receptor (beta chain). Its specificity is unknown. TCR alpha and beta CDR3 regions were amplified from RNA using iRepertoire nested multiplex PCR. TCRdb fed the multiplex PCR reads into MiXCR, producing one record per CDR3 protein. The sample lists around 350,000 distinct CDR3 sequences, around 38% seen once, with more than 10% in the top ten. This sample was taken from a study of glioma-infiltrating T cells. Study-wide background: Dexamethasone exposure before glioma surgery was limited to six or fewer days. About 1 million peripheral T cells were targeted at about 4.5- to 11-fold coverage. Study-wide points: Patients with low tissue-blood divergence carried a signature set of shared blood CDR3 motifs. Non-neoplastic patients had below-expected tissue-blood divergence, while all gliomas exceeded expectation.

The CDR3 totals 15 residues. V was trimmed by 3 bases and J by 7 bases, leaving 15 bases between them. Germline values: CDR1 LGHNA, CDR2 YNFKEQ. The sample consisted of glioma tissue, nonneoplastic brain tissue, or PBMCs (not recorded which). This receptor was obtained from a human donor with low-grade glioma or glioblastoma, undergoing nonglioma brain surgery, or in good health (not recorded which). This chain links TRBV4-2 with TRBJ1-4; no definite D call. CDR3 region: CASSHLRENVEKLFF. The CDR3 coding sequence is TGTGCCAGCAGCCACCTCCGGGAAAACGTTGAAAAACTGTTTTTT.